This T cell receptor beta chain was sequenced in a study of cytomegalovirus exposure and HLA in healthy donors. Measured with immunoSEQ multiplex PCR; TCRdb has only the in-frame clones, and not every one. The profile shows 150,000 to 200,000 clones, approximately 81% of them singletons. The donors were in the approximately 120-subject validation cohort; that cohort was separate from the roughly 730-subject first cohort. With respect to this clone: Its cognate antigen is unknown.

Overall study results and limits: Reports indicated that the classifier achieved high specificity and sensitivity in diagnosing cytomegalovirus status. While the bulk of TCR sequences proved rare, some public TCRs turned up in many donors.

Germline V CDR1 and CDR2: SGHRS, YFSETQ. Trimming took 6 bases from V and 5 from J, leaving 20 bases between them. The CDR3 spans 15 residues. The sample comprised PBMCs. The chain carries TRBV5-1 and TRBJ1-2; the D gene is possibly TRBD1 (5 bases). This clonotype was obtained from a man younger than 35 in good health and CMV-seropositive. CDR3 protein: CASKNLGGMSYGYTF. The CDR3, as DNA: TGCGCCAGCAAAAATTTGGGGGGGATGTCTTATGGCTACACCTTC.